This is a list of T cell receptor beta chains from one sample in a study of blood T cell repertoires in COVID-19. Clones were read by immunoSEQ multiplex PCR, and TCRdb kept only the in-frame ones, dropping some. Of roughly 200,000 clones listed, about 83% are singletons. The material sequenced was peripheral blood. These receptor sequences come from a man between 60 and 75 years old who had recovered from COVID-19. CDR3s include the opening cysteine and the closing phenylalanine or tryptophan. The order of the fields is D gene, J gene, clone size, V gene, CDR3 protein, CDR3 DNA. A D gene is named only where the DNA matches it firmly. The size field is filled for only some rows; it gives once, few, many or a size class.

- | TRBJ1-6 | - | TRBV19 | CASSIGAGYNSPLHF | TGTGCCAGTAGTATAGGAGCAGGGTATAATTCACCCCTCCACTTT
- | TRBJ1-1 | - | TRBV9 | CASTLGVLMNTEAFF | TGTGCCAGCACCCTCGGAGTTCTGATGAACACTGAAGCTTTCTTT
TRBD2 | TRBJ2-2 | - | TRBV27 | CASSTREGIGELFF | TGTGCCAGCAGTACGCGGGAGGGGATCGGGGAGCTGTTTTTT
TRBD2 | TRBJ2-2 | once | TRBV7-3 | CASSLFPSGGNTGELFF | TGTGCCAGCAGCTTATTCCCTAGCGGGGGTAACACCGGGGAGCTGTTTTTT
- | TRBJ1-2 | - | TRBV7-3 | CASSLRAGGLGYGYTF | TGTGCCAGCAGCTTAAGGGCGGGGGGCCTCGGCTATGGCTACACCTTC
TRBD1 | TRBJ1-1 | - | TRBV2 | CASRLWGQGHRGTEAFF | TGTGCCAGCAGGCTTTGGGGACAGGGGCACCGTGGGACTGAAGCTTTCTTT
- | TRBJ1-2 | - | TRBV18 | CASSPQDTPRYGYTF | TGTGCCAGCTCACCTCAGGACACCCCCCGGTATGGCTACACCTTC
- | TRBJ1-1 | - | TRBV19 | CASSIPGMNTEAFF | TGTGCCAGTAGTATCCCAGGTATGAACACTGAAGCTTTCTTT
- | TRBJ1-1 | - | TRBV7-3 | CASSSIGINTEAFF | TGTGCCAGCAGCTCCATCGGGATAAACACTGAAGCTTTCTTT
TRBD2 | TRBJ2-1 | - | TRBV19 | CASTGTSGEYNEQFF | TGTGCCAGTACAGGGACTAGCGGGGAATACAATGAGCAGTTCTTC
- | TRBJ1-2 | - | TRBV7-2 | CASSLSTGYGYTF | TGTGCCAGCAGCTTATCCACAGGCTATGGCTACACCTTC
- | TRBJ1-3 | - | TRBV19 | CASSSRVGTVSGNTIYF | TGTGCCAGTAGTTCCAGGGTCGGTACAGTCTCTGGAAACACCATATATTTT
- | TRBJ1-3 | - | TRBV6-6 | CASRGSDSSQDRLF | TGTGCCAGCAGGGGGTCCGACAGTTCGCAGGATCGGTTGTTT
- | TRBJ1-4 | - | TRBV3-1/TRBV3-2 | CASSHLTVNEKLFF | TGTGCCAGCAGCCATCTGACAGTTAATGAAAAACTGTTTTTT
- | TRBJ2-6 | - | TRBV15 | CATSRSSGANVLTF | TGTGCCACCAGCAGGAGCTCTGGGGCCAACGTCCTGACTTTC
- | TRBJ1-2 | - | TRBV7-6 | CASSSSDSYGYTF | TGTGCCAGCAGCTCCTCGGACAGCTATGGCTACACCTTC
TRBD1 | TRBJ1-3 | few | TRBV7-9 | CASSRSQGVSGNTIYF | TGTGCCAGCAGCCGAAGCCAGGGGGTATCTGGAAACACCATATATTTT
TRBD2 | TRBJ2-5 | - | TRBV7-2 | CASSFSGGQETQYF | TGTGCCAGCAGCTTCAGCGGGGGTCAAGAGACCCAGTACTTC
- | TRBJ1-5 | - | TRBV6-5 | CASSLDRNQPQHF | TGTGCCAGCAGTCTAGACAGAAATCAGCCCCAGCATTTT
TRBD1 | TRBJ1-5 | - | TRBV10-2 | CASRAPSGTVDNQPQHF | TGCGCCAGCAGGGCCCCATCCGGGACAGTCGACAATCAGCCCCAGCATTTT
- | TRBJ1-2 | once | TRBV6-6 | CASKPQGKSYGYTF | TGTGCCAGCAAACCCCAGGGGAAAAGCTATGGCTACACCTTC
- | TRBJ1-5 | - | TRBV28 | CASSLTGISNQPQHF | TGTGCCAGCAGCCTCACAGGGATTAGCAATCAGCCCCAGCATTTT
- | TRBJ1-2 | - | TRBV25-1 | CASSASTGWGNYGYTF | TGTGCCAGCAGTGCCTCCACAGGGTGGGGTAACTATGGCTACACCTTC
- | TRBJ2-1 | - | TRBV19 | CASSIMTGHNEQFF | TGTGCCAGTAGCATAATGACAGGACACAATGAGCAGTTCTTC
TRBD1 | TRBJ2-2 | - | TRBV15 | CATSRDRNTGELFF | TGTGCCACCAGCCGGGACAGGAACACCGGGGAGCTGTTTTTT
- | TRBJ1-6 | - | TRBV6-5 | CASEDSSPSPLHF | TGTGCCAGCGAAGACTCTTCCCCTTCACCCCTCCACTTT
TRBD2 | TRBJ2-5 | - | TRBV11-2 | CASSSLGLAGVETQYF | TGTGCCAGCAGCTCCTTGGGCCTAGCGGGGGTGGAGACCCAGTACTTC
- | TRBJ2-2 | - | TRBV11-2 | CASSLRGYSGELFF | TGTGCCAGCAGCCTACGAGGTTACTCCGGGGAGCTGTTTTTT
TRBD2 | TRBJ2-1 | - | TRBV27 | CASSRTSGGYYNEQFF | TGTGCCAGCAGTAGAACTAGCGGGGGATACTACAATGAGCAGTTCTTC
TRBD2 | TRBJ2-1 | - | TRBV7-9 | CASSSSSGDYNEQFF | TGTGCCAGCAGCTCCTCTAGCGGAGACTACAATGAGCAGTTCTTC
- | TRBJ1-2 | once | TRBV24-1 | CATSDSTGVGYTF | TGTGCCACCAGTGATTCGACAGGCGTCGGCTACACCTTC
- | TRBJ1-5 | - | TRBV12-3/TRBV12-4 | CASGYNSNQPQHF | TGTGCCAGCGGTTATAATAGCAATCAGCCCCAGCATTTT
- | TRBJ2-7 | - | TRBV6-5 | CASRDSSSYEQYF | TGTGCCAGCAGGGACAGCAGCTCCTACGAGCAGTACTTC
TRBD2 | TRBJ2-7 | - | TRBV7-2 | CASTPTHGGGQQYF | TGTGCCAGCACCCCTACTCACGGGGGGGGACAGCAGTACTTC
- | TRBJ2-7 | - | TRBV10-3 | CAISDPVLGSLYSYEQYF | TGTGCCATCAGTGACCCCGTTCTAGGCTCCTTATACTCCTACGAGCAGTACTTC
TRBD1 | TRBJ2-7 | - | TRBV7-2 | CASRPPTGGLYEQYF | TGTGCCAGCAGGCCCCCGACAGGGGGACTCTACGAGCAGTACTTC
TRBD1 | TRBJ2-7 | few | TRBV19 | CASTKGTANEQYF | TGTGCCAGTACCAAGGGGACAGCCAACGAGCAGTACTTC
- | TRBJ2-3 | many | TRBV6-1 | CASSEARAGRSTDTQYF | TGTGCCAGCAGTGAAGCGAGGGCAGGCAGGAGCACAGATACGCAGTATTTT
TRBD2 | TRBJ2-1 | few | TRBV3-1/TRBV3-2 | CASSRGRGHNEQFF | TGTGCCAGCAGCCGAGGGAGGGGCCACAATGAGCAGTTCTTC
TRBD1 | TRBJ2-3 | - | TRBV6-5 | CASTPDRGLGDTQYF | TGTGCCAGCACCCCGGACAGGGGGCTCGGAGATACGCAGTATTTT
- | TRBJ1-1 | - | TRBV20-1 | CSASEQGTEAFF | TGCAGTGCTAGTGAACAGGGCACTGAAGCTTTCTTT
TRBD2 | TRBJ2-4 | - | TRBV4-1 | CASSQDSTSWSRQYF | TGCGCCAGCAGCCAAGATTCGACTAGCTGGAGTCGACAGTACTTC
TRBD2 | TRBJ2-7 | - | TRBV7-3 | CASSSEASGSVVNEQYF | TGTGCCAGCAGCTCCGAGGCTAGCGGGAGTGTCGTGAACGAGCAGTACTTC
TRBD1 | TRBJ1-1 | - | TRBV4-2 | CASSQEEGATEAFF | TGTGCCAGCAGCCAAGAGGAGGGGGCCACTGAAGCTTTCTTT
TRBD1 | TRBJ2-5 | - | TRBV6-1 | CASSEQDRGSQETQYF | TGTGCCAGCAGTGAACAGGACAGGGGTTCTCAAGAGACCCAGTACTTC
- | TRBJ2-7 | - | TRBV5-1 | CASSLVGRSYEQYF | TGCGCCAGCAGCTTGGTCGGCAGGTCCTACGAGCAGTACTTC
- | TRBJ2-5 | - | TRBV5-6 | CASSSQIQETQYF | TGTGCCAGCAGCTCCCAGATACAAGAGACCCAGTACTTC
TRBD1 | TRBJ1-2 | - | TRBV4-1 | CASSEPGQGSHGYTF | TGCGCCAGCAGCGAACCGGGACAGGGGAGTCATGGCTACACCTTC
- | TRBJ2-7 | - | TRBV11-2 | CASSPWGGREQYF | TGTGCCAGCAGCCCTTGGGGGGGGCGCGAGCAGTACTTC
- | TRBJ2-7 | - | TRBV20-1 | CSAWRSGEQYF | TGCAGTGCTTGGCGGTCGGGGGAGCAGTACTTC
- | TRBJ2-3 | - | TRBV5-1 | CASSQDPTGDTQYF | TGCGCCAGCAGCCAGGACCCAACAGGAGATACGCAGTATTTT
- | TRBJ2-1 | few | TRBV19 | CASSIMGSSYNEQFF | TGTGCCAGTAGTATAATGGGGAGCTCCTACAATGAGCAGTTCTTC
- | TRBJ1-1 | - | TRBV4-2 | CASSQDPAEAFF | TGTGCCAGCAGCCAAGATCCCGCTGAAGCTTTCTTT
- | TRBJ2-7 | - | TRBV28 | CASTFPGDPYEQYF | TGTGCCAGCACTTTCCCGGGGGATCCCTACGAGCAGTACTTC
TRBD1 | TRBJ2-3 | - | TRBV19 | CASSPGQVNTDTQYF | TGTGCCAGTAGTCCGGGACAGGTTAACACAGATACGCAGTATTTT